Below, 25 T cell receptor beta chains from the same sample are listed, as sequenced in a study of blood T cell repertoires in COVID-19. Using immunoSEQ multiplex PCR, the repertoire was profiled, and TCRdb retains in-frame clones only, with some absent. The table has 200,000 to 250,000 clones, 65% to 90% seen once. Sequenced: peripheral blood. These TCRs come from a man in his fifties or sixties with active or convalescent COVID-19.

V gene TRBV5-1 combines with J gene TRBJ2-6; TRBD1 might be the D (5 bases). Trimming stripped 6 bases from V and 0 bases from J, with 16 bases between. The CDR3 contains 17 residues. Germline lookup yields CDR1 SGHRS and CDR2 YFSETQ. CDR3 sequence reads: CASTPNPTDSGANVLTF. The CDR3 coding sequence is TGCGCCAGCACCCCCAACCCGACAGACTCTGGGGCCAACGTCCTGACTTTC.

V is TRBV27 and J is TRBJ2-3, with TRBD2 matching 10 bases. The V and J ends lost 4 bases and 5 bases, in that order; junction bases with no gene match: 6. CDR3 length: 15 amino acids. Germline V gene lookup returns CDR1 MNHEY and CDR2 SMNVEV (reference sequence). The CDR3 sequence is CASSSLGLAVDTQYF. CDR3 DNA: TGTGCCAGCAGTTCCCTAGGACTAGCGGTAGATACGCAGTATTTT.

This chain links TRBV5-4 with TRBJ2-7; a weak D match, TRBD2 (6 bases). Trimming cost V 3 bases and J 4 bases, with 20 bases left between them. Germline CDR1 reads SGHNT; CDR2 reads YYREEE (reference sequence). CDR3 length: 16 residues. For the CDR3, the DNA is TGTGCCAGCAGCTATGGGGGGAAGCGGATTAATTACGAGCAGTACTTC. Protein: CASSYGGKRINYEQYF.

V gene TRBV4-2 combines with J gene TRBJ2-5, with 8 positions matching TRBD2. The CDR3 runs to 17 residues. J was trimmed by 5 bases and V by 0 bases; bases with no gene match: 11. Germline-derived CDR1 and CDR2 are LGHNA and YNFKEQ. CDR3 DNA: TGTGCCAGCAGCCAAGACCTCCCGGGGGGGGCCTGGGAGACCCAGTACTTC. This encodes CASSQDLPGGAWETQYF.

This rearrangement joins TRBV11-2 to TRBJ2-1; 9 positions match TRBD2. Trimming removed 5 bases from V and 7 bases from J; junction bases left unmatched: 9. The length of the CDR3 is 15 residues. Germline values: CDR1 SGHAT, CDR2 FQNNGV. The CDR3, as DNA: TGTGCCAGCAGCCCAGCGGGGGGCTTACAGAATGAGCAGTTCTTC. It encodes CASSPAGGLQNEQFF.

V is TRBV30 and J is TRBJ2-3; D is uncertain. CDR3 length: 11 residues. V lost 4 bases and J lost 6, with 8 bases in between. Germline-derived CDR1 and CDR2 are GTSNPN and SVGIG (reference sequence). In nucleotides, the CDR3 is TGTGCCTGGATTCGAGTTGATACGCAGTATTTT. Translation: CAWIRVDTQYF.

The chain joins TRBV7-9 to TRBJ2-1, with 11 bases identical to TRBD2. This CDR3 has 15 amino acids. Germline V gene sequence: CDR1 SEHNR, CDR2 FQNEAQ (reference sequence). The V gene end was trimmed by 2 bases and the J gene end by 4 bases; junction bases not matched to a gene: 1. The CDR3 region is CASSLLAGGYNEQFF. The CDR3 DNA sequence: TGTGCCAGCAGCTTACTAGCGGGAGGTTACAATGAGCAGTTCTTC.

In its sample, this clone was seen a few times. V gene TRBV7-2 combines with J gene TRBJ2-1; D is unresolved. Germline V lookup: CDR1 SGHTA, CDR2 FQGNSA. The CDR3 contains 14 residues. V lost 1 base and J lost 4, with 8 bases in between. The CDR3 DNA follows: TGTGCCAGCAGCTTAGAGGCCGGGTACAATGAGCAGTTCTTC. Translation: CASSLEAGYNEQFF.

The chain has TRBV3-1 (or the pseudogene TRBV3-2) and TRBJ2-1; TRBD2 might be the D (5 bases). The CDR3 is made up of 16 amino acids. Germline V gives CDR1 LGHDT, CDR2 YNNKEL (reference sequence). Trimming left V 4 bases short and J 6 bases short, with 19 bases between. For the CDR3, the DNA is TGTGCCAGCAGCCGGAGCGGACTTCACCTGGGCAATGAGCAGTTCTTC. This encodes CASSRSGLHLGNEQFF.

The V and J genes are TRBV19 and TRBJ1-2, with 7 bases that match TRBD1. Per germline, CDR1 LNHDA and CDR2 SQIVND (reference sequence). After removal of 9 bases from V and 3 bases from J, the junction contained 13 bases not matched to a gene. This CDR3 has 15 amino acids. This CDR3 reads CASLGWRGQDYGYTF. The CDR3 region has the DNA TGTGCCAGCCTCGGGTGGAGGGGGCAGGACTATGGCTACACCTTC.

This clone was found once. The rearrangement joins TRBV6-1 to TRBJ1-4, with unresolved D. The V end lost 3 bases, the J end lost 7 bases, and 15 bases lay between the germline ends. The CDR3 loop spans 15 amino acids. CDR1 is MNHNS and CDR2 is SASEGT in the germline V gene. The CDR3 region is CASSELGGVGEKLFF. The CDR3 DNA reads TGTGCCAGCAGTGAGTTGGGCGGGGTTGGTGAAAAACTGTTTTTT.

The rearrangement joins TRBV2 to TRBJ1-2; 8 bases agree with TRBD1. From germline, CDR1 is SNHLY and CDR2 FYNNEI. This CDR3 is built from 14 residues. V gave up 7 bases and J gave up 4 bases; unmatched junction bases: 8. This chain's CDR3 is CASNPDRAAYGYTF. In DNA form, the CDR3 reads TGTGCCAGCAACCCGGACAGGGCGGCCTATGGCTACACCTTC.

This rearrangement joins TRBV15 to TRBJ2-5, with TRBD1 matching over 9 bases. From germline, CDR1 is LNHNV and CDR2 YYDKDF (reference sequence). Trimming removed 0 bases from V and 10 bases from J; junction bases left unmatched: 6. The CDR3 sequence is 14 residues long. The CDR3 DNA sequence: TGTGCCACCAGCAGAGATTTTGGGACAGGGAGCCAGTACTTC. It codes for CATSRDFGTGSQYF.

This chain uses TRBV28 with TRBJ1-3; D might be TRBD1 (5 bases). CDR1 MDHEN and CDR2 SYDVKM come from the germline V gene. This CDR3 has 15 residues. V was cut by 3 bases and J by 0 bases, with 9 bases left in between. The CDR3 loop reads CASSFGGGSGNTIYF. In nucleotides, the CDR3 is TGTGCCAGCAGTTTCGGGGGGGGCTCTGGAAACACCATATATTTT.

The CDR3 is CASSSLAGGPYNEQFF. CDR3 bases: TGTGCCAGCAGCTCCTTAGCGGGAGGGCCGTACAATGAGCAGTTCTTC. V gene TRBV7-9 combines with J gene TRBJ2-1; 11 nucleotides match TRBD2. V was pared by 4 bases and J by 4 bases, with 6 bases of the junction left unmatched. CDR1 SEHNR and CDR2 FQNEAQ come from the germline V gene (reference sequence). This CDR3 is built from 16 residues.

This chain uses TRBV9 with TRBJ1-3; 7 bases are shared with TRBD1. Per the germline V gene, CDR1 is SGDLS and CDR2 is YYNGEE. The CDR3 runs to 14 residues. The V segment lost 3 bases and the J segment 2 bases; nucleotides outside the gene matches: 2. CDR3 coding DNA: TGTGCCAGCAGCGCCACAGGGGCTGGAAACACCATATATTTT. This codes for CASSATGAGNTIYF.

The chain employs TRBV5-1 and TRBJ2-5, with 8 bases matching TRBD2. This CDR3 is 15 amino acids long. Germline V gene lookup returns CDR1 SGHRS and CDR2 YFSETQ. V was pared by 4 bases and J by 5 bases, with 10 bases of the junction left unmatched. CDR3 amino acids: CASSPAGTRGETQYF. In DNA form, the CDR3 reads TGCGCCAGCAGCCCAGCCGGGACTAGGGGGGAGACCCAGTACTTC.

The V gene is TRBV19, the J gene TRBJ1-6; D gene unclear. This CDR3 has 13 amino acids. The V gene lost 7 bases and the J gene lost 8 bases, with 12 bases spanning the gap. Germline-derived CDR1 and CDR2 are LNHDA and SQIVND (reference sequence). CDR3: CASNHREDSPLHF. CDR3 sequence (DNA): TGTGCCAGTAACCACCGGGAAGATTCACCCCTCCACTTT.

CDR3 DNA sequence: TGTGCCAGCAGCCCAAATTGGGGGACAGGGAGCTCCTACGAGCAGTACTTC. Its protein is CASSPNWGTGSSYEQYF. This sequence joins TRBV5-4 and TRBJ2-7; 9 bases fit TRBD1. Germline V gives CDR1 SGHNT, CDR2 YYREEE (reference sequence). Unmatched junction bases numbered 11, after V lost 4 bases and J lost 0 bases. The CDR3 covers 17 residues. Together with reference TRBV5-4 and TRBJ2-7, the CDR3 gives the full variable domain: ETGVTQSPTHLIKTRGQQVTLRCSSQSGHNTVSWYQQALGQGPQFIFQYYREEENGRGNFPPRFSGLQFPNYSSELNVNALELDDSALYLCASSPNWGTGSSYEQYFGPGTRLTVT.

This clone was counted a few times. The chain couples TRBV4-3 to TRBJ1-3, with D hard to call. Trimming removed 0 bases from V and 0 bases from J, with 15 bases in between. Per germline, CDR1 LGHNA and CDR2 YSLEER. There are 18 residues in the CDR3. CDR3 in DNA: TGCGCCAGCAGCCAAGATACATGGCCGACTACCTCTGGAAACACCATATATTTT. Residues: CASSQDTWPTTSGNTIYF.

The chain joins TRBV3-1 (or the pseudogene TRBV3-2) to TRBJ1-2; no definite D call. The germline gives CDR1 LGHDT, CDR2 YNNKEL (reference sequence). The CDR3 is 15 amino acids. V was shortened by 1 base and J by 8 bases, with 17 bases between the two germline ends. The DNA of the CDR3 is TGTGCCAGCAGCCAAGTCTATGGTACAATGGAGGGCTACACCTTC. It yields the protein CASSQVYGTMEGYTF.

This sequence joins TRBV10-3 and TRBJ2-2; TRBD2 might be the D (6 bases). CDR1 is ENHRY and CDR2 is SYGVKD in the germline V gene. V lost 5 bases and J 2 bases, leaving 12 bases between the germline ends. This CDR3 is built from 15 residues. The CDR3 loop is CAISSGVSNTGELFF. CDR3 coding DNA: TGTGCCATCAGTTCGGGGGTTTCCAACACCGGGGAGCTGTTTTTT.

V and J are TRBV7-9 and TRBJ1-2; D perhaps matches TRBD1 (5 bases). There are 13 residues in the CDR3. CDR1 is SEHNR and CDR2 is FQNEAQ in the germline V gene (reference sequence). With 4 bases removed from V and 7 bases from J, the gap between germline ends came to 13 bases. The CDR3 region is CASSSTGFGGYTF. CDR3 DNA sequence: TGTGCCAGCAGCTCCACAGGATTCGGTGGCTACACCTTC.

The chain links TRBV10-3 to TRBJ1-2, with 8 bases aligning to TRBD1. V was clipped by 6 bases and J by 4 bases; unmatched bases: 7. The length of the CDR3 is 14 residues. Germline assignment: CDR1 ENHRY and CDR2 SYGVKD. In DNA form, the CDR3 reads TGTGCCATCAGAGAACAGGGGGTCGGCTATGGCTACACCTTC. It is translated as CAIREQGVGYGYTF.

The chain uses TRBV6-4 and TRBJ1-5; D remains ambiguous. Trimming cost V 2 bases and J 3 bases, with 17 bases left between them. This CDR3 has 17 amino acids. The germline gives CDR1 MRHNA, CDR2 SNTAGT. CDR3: CASSDEKAPRDNQPQHF. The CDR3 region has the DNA TGTGCCAGCAGTGACGAGAAGGCTCCCCGGGACAATCAGCCCCAGCATTTT.